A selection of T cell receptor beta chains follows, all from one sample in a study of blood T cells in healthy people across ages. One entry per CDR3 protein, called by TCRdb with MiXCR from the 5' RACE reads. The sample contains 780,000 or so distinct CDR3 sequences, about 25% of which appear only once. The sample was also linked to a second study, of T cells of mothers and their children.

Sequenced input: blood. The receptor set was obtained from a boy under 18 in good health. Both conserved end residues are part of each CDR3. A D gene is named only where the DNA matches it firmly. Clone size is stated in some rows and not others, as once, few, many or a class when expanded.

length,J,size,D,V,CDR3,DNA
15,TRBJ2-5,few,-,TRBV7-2,CASSAAEGEGETQYF,TGTGCCAGCAGCGCCGCGGAGGGGGAGGGGGAGACCCAGTACTTC
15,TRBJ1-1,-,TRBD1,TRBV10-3,CAIRSGQGSLTEAFF,TGTGCCATCAGATCGGGACAGGGGAGTCTTACTGAAGCTTTCTTT
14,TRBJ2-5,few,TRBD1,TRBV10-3,CAISPGTGEETQYF,TGTGCCATCAGTCCTGGGACAGGGGAAGAGACCCAGTACTTC
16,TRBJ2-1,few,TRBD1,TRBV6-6,CASSSLQGSSYNEQFF,TGTGCCAGCAGTTCATTACAGGGGAGCTCCTACAACGAGCAGTTCTTC
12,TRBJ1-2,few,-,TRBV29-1,CSVVRSLYGYTF,TGCAGCGTAGTAAGGTCCCTCTATGGCTACACCTTC
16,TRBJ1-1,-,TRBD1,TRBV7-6,CASSCRDRESNTEAFF,TGTGCCAGCAGCTGCCGGGACAGGGAGTCAAACACTGAAGCTTTCTTT
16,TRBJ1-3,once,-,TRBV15,CATSEVRGNSGNTIYF,TGTGCCACCAGTGAGGTCAGGGGCAACTCTGGAAACACCATATATTTT
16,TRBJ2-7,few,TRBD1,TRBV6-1,CASSRGLSQGVTEQYF,TGTGCCAGCAGTCGCGGCTTATCACAGGGGGTCACCGAGCAGTACTTC
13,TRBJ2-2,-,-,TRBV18,CASSRQEHGELLF,TGTGCCAGCTCACGACAGGAACACGGGGAGCTGCTTTTT
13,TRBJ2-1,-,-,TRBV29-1,CSVDGQGPAEQFF,TGCAGCGTTGATGGGCAGGGCCCGGCGGAGCAGTTCTTC
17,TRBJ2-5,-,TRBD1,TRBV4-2,CASSHGRGQGLQETQYF,TGTGCCAGCAGCCACGGACGTGGACAGGGATTACAAGAGACCCAGTACTTC
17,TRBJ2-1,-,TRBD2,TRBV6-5,CASSFPPVAGARNERFF,TGTGCCAGCAGTTTCCCGCCCGTAGCGGGAGCTCGTAATGAGCGGTTCTTC
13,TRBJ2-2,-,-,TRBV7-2,CASSLGYRGELFF,TGTGCCAGCAGCTTAGGATATCGCGGGGAGCTGTTTTTT
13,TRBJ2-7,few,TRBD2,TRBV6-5,CASSYGGEYEQYF,TGTGCCAGCAGTTATGGGGGGGAATACGAGCAGTACTTC
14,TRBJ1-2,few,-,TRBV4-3,CASSQDRGAGGYTF,TGCGCCAGCAGCCAAGATAGGGGGGCCGGAGGCTACACCTTC
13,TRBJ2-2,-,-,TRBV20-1,CSASDMNTGELFF,TGCAGTGCTAGTGACATGAACACCGGGGAGCTGTTTTTT
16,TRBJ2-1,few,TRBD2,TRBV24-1,CATSDIAGRSCNEQFF,TGTGCCACCAGTGATATAGCGGGTAGGTCCTGCAATGAGCAGTTCTTC
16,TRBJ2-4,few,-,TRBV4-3,CASSQEYAVSKNIQYF,TGCGCCAGCAGCCAAGAGTATGCGGTATCCAAAAACATTCAGTACTTC
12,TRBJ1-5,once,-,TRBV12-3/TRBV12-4,CASSASFSPQHF,TGTGCCAGCAGCGCAAGCTTCTCCCCCCAGCATTTT
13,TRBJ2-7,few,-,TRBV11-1,CASSLPGGSEQYF,TGTGCCAGCAGCTTACCAGGAGGGAGCGAGCAGTACTTC
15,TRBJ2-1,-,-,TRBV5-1,CASSHPGSYYNEQFF,TGCGCCAGCAGCCATCCGGGGTCTTACTACAATGAGCAGTTCTTC
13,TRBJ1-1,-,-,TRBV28,CASSLDGGRKAFF,TGTGCCAGCAGTTTAGATGGAGGGCGGAAAGCTTTCTTT
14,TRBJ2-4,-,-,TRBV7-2,CASSPSPGGDIQYF,TGTGCCAGCAGCCCTAGTCCAGGAGGGGACATTCAGTACTTC
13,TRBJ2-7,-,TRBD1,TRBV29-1,CSVLDRAAYGQYF,TGCAGCGTTTTAGACAGGGCGGCCTACGGGCAGTACTTC
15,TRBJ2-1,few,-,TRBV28,CASKIQGGYFNEQFF,TGTGCCAGCAAGATACAGGGGGGGTACTTCAATGAGCAGTTCTTC
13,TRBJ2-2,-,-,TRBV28,CASSHESTGELFF,TGTGCCAGCAGTCACGAGAGTACCGGGGAGCTGTTTTTT
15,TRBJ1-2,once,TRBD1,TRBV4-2,CASSLDRPKLYGYTF,TGTGCCAGCAGCTTGGACAGGCCGAAACTCTATGGCTACACCTTC
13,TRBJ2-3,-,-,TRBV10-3,CAISEATTHTQYF,TGTGCCATCAGTGAGGCTACCACCCATACGCAGTATTTT
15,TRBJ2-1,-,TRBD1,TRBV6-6,CASSYYPGTGGEQFF,TGTGCCAGCAGTTACTATCCCGGGACAGGGGGCGAGCAGTTCTTC
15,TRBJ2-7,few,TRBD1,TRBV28,CASRTRTGGFYEQYF,TGTGCCAGCAGAACCCGGACAGGGGGCTTCTACGAGCAGTACTTC
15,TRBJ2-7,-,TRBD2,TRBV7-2,CVSSSKRGGSYEQYF,TGTGTCAGCAGCTCCAAGCGGGGGGGCTCCTACGAGCAGTACTTC
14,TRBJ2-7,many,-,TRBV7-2,CASSPNRVTNEQYF,TGTGCCAGCAGCCCTAACAGGGTAACCAACGAGCAGTACTTC
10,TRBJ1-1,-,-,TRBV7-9,CASSSEEAFF,TGTGCCAGCAGCTCAGAGGAAGCTTTCTTT
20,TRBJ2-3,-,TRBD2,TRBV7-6,CASSLMARWTSGRAADTQYF,TGTGCCAGCAGCTTAATGGCAAGATGGACTAGCGGGAGGGCCGCAGATACGCAGTACTTT
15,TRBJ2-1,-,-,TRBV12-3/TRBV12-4,CASSFHRLGSNEQFF,TGTGCCAGCAGTTTCCACAGGCTAGGGAGCAATGAGCAGTTCTTC
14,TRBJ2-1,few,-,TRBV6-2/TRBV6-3,CAIGGVGSSHEQFF,TGTGCCATTGGAGGGGTCGGGAGCTCTCATGAGCAGTTCTTC
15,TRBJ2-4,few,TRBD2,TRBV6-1,CASSEAAGGTDIQYF,TGTGCCAGCAGTGAAGCAGCGGGGGGGACGGACATTCAGTACTTC
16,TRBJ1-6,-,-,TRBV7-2,CASSLVKGQSNSPLHF,TGTGCCAGCAGCTTAGTAAAAGGGCAGAGTAATTCACCCCTCCACTTT
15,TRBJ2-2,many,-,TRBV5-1,CASSLGGANTGELFF,TGTGCCAGCAGCCTAGGGGGGGCGAACACCGGGGAGCTGTTTTTT
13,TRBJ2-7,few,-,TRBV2,CATLGGDPYEQYF,TGTGCCACTTTGGGCGGAGACCCCTACGAGCAGTACTTC
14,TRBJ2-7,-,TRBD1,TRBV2,CASTSLRQGPEQYF,TGTGCCAGCACTTCATTGAGACAGGGGCCGGAGCAGTACTTC
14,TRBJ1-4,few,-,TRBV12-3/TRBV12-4,CASSPLGTNEKLFF,TGTGCCAGCAGTCCACTGGGGACTAATGAAAAACTGTTTTTT
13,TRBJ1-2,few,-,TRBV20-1,CSARAGENYGYTF,TGCAGTGCCCGGGCGGGGGAAAACTATGGCTACACCTTC
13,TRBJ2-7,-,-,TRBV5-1,CASSSVSSHEQYF,TGCGCCAGCAGTTCCGTTTCGTCCCACGAGCAGTACTTC
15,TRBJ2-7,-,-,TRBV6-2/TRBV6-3,CASSVRGAMSYEQYF,TGTGCCAGCAGTGTACGGGGGGCCATGTCCTACGAGCAGTACTTC
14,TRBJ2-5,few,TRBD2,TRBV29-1,CSVHSSGTLETQYF,TGCAGCGTTCATTCTAGCGGGACGTTGGAGACCCAGTACTTC
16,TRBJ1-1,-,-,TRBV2,CASSDPGGNLNTEAFF,TGTGCCAGCTCCGATCCGGGGGGGAATTTGAACACTGAAGCTTTCTTT
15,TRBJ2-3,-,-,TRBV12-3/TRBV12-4,CASTLGQLITDTQYF,TGTGCCAGCACCCTAGGACAGCTCATCACAGATACGCAGTATTTT
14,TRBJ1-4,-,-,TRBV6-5,CASSYSDSSEKLFF,TGTGCCAGCAGTTACAGCGACAGTAGTGAAAAACTGTTTTTT